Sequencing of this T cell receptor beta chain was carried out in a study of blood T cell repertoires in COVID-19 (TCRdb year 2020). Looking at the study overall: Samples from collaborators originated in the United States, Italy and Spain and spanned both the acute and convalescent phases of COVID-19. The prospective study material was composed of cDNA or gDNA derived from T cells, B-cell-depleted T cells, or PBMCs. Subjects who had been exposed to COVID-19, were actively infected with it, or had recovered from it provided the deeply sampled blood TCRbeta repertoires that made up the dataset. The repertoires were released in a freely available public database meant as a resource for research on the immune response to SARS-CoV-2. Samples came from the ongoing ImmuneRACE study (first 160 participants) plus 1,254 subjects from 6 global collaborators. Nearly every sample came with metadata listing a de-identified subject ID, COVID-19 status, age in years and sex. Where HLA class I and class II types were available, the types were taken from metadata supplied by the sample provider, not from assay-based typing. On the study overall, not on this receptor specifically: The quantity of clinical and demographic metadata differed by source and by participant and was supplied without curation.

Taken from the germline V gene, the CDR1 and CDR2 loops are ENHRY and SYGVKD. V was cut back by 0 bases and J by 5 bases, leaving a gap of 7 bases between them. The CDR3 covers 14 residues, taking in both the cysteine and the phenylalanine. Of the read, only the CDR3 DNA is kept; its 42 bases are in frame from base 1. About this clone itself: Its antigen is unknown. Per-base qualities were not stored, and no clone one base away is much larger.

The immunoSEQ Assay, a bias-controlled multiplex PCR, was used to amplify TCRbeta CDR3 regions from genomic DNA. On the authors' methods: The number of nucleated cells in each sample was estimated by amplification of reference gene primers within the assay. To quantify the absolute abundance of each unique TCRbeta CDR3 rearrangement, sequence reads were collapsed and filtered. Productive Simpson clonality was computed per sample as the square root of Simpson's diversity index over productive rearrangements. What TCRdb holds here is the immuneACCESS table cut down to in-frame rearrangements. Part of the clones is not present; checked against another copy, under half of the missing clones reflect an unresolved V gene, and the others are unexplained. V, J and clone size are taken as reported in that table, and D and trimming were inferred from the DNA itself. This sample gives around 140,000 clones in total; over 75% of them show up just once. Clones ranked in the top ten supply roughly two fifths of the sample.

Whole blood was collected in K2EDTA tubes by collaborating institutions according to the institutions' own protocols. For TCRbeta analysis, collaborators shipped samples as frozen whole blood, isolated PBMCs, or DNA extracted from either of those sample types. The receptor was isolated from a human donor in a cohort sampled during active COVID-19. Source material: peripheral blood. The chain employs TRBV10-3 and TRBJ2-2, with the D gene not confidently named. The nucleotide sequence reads TGTGCCATCAGTGAGTCTCCTCCGACCGGGGAGCTGTTTTTT. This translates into CAISESPPTGELFF.